This is a list of T cell receptor beta chains from one sample in a study of blood T cell repertoires in COVID-19. Repertoires were generated with immunoSEQ multiplex PCR, while TCRdb's copy carries only in-frame clones and drops some. The sample shows tens of thousands of clones, 70% to 80% of them seen only once. Sequencing input: peripheral blood. The source of these receptors is a woman aged 65 to 85 with acute or convalescent COVID-19. Both conserved end residues are part of each CDR3. A D gene is named only where the DNA matches it firmly. Clone size is shown for a subset of rows, as once, few, many or a class of expanded clone.

TRBV4-2	.	TRBJ2-1	TRBD2	TGTGCCAGCAGCCGCGGACTAGCAGCCCCGGGGTCCTACAATGAGCAGTTCTTC	CASSRGLAAPGSYNEQFF
TRBV4-1	.	TRBJ1-2	.	TGCGCCAGCAGCCAAGTGTGGGGCCTTTATGGCTACACCTTC	CASSQVWGLYGYTF
TRBV28	few	TRBJ1-5	.	TGTGCCAGCAGTGGGACTTTTTACCATCAGCCCCAGCATTTT	CASSGTFYHQPQHF
TRBV19	.	TRBJ2-2	.	TGTGCCAGTAGTCCCAGGGCGAACACCGGGGAGCTGTTTTTT	CASSPRANTGELFF
TRBV28	.	TRBJ1-6	TRBD1	TGTGCCAGCAGTGAGGGACAGCCCTTTTCACCCCTCCACTTT	CASSEGQPFSPLHF
TRBV6-6	.	TRBJ1-2	.	TGTGCCAGCAGGGCCGGTATCCAGGGGACCTATGGCTACACCTTC	CASRAGIQGTYGYTF
TRBV28	.	TRBJ1-2	.	TGTGCCAGCAGTTTGATTGCGAAAACGAGGGGGGGCTACACCTTC	CASSLIAKTRGGYTF
TRBV30	once	TRBJ1-2	.	TGTGCCTGGAGTGTGTCTACTGGCTACACCTTC	CAWSVSTGYTF
TRBV2	.	TRBJ1-5	.	TGTGCCAGCAGTGCGAGATATAGCAATCAGCCCCAGCATTTT	CASSARYSNQPQHF
TRBV4-3	.	TRBJ2-2	TRBD1	TGCGCCAGCAGCCAAGATCTCGGGACAGGGCCCGGGGAGCTGTTTTTT	CASSQDLGTGPGELFF
TRBV28	.	TRBJ1-2	.	TGTGCCAGCAGTTCGATTTCAGGCCTTGGAGGGTATGGCTACACCTTC	CASSSISGLGGYGYTF
TRBV29-1	.	TRBJ1-5	.	TGCAGCGTTGGTTTCAGGGATCAGCCCCAGCATTTT	CSVGFRDQPQHF
TRBV7-6	.	TRBJ1-1	.	TGTGCCAGCAGCTTACAGGAGAACACTGAAGCTTTCTTT	CASSLQENTEAFF
TRBV11-2	.	TRBJ1-2	.	TGTGCCAGCAGCTTAGATCGGGAGGCCTATGGCTACACCTTC	CASSLDREAYGYTF
TRBV28	once	TRBJ2-2	.	TGTGCCACCCACGGGGGTTTTAACACCGGGGAGCTGTTTTTT	CATHGGFNTGELFF
TRBV10-1	.	TRBJ2-3	TRBD1	TGCGCCAGCAGTGAACCCGGGACAGGGGGCTCGGCAGATACGCAGTATTTT	CASSEPGTGGSADTQYF
TRBV30	.	TRBJ1-4	TRBD1	TGTGCCTGGAGCGCGGACAGGGGTAATGAAAAACTGTTTTTT	CAWSADRGNEKLFF
TRBV30	.	TRBJ2-1	.	TGTGCCTGGAGCCCTGACAGCTACAATGAGCAGTTCTTC	CAWSPDSYNEQFF
TRBV2	.	TRBJ1-1	.	TGTGCCAGCAGTGTAGGGTTGGGGGGGCTAAACGCTGAAGCTTTCTTT	CASSVGLGGLNAEAFF
TRBV29-1	once	TRBJ2-1	.	TGCAGCGTTGGCGGGCCGGGGAATGAGCAGTTCTTC	CSVGGPGNEQFF
TRBV6-2/TRBV6-3	.	TRBJ2-5	TRBD2	TGTGCCAGCAGCAAAACTAGCGGGAGACAAGAGACCCAGTACTTC	CASSKTSGRQETQYF
TRBV28	.	TRBJ2-3	.	TGTGCCAGCAGTTTAGCGGAATTCCGAGATACGCAGTATTTT	CASSLAEFRDTQYF
TRBV27	.	TRBJ1-1	.	TGTGCCAGCAGTCCCCTCAGGGACACCTGGACTGAAGCTTTCTTT	CASSPLRDTWTEAFF
TRBV12-3/TRBV12-4	.	TRBJ1-6	.	TGTGCCAGCAGCGCAGGGGTTGGCTCACCCCTCCACTTT	CASSAGVGSPLHF
TRBV9	.	TRBJ2-1	TRBD2	TGTGCCAGCAGCGTAGGGACTAGCTACAATGAGCAGTTCTTC	CASSVGTSYNEQFF
TRBV19	.	TRBJ2-1	TRBD2	TGTGCTGCGCGGGGGGGCCTTAGCAATGAGCAGTTCTTC	CAARGGLSNEQFF
TRBV19	.	TRBJ1-5	TRBD1	TGTGCCAGTAGTAACACATTCGGGACAGGGTTCCCCGAAAGCAATCAGCCCCAGCATTTT	CASSNTFGTGFPESNQPQHF
TRBV28	.	TRBJ1-4	.	TGTGCCAGCCAATCCCCGGGTGCGGAAGGTACTAATGAAAAACTGTTTTTT	CASQSPGAEGTNEKLFF
TRBV6-2/TRBV6-3	.	TRBJ2-5	.	TGTGCCAGCAGTTACTCGGGGCTTAGGGGAGAGACCCAGTACTTC	CASSYSGLRGETQYF
TRBV10-2	.	TRBJ2-1	TRBD2	TGCGCCAGCAGTGAGGCTAGCGGGAGTTTGAATGAGCAGTTCTTC	CASSEASGSLNEQFF
TRBV28	.	TRBJ1-5	.	TGTGCCAGCAGTGTGCAGGGGCGGGAGCCCCAGCATTTT	CASSVQGREPQHF
TRBV6-5	many	TRBJ1-1	.	TGTGCCAGCAGCTCCAGACAGAGGAACACTGAAGCTTTCTTT	CASSSRQRNTEAFF
TRBV6-5	.	TRBJ1-1	.	TGTGCCAGCAGTTACTTTAACCCGACAGAGAACACTGAAGCTTTCTTT	CASSYFNPTENTEAFF
TRBV5-1	.	TRBJ2-7	TRBD1	TGCGCCAGCAGCCTTGATGGACAGGTCCCCTACGAGCAGTACTTC	CASSLDGQVPYEQYF
TRBV6-5	.	TRBJ2-1	TRBD2	TGTGCCAGCAGTCAGCTAGCGGAAAGCTACAATGAGCAGTTCTTC	CASSQLAESYNEQFF
TRBV4-1	.	TRBJ1-2	TRBD1	TGCGCCAGCAGCCAAGGGGATTCGAGGGACAGGTCTGGCTACACCTTC	CASSQGDSRDRSGYTF
TRBV5-1	.	TRBJ1-4	TRBD1	TGCGCCAGCACCAGACAGGGATCGGGCCGTACTAATGAAAAACTGTTTTTT	CASTRQGSGRTNEKLFF
TRBV30	once	TRBJ1-2	.	TGTGCCTGGAATCCCCGCGGCTATGGCTACACCTTC	CAWNPRGYGYTF
TRBV12-3/TRBV12-4	.	TRBJ2-5	.	TGTGCCAGCACCCTCAGAGGGACCCAGTACTTC	CASTLRGTQYF
TRBV20-1	many	TRBJ1-2	.	TGCAGTGCTAGTTCCAGGGGAATGTACTATGGCTACACCTTC	CSASSRGMYYGYTF
TRBV10-3	.	TRBJ1-6	TRBD1	TGTGCCATCAGTGAGTTGGGACAGGGGGCTGGCTCACCCCTCCACTTT	CAISELGQGAGSPLHF
TRBV5-8	.	TRBJ2-1	.	TGTGCCAGCAGCTTCGGGCGAGGGTCCTACAATGAGCAGTTCTTC	CASSFGRGSYNEQFF
TRBV18	.	TRBJ1-4	.	TGTGCCAGCTCACTTTATCCGGGGTCGGCGGGTGAAAAACTGTTTTTT	CASSLYPGSAGEKLFF
TRBV30	.	TRBJ2-5	TRBD2	TGTGCCTGGAGCCGGACTAGCAGGAGAGAGACCCAGTACTTC	CAWSRTSRRETQYF
TRBV6-4	.	TRBJ1-1	TRBD1	TGTGCCAGCAGTGACCCAGGGGGCCAAGCTTTCTTT	CASSDPGGQAFF
TRBV30	.	TRBJ2-7	TRBD2	TGTGCCTGGAGTGTGGCTAGCGGGGCCTACGAGCAGTACTTC	CAWSVASGAYEQYF
TRBV4-1	.	TRBJ2-5	TRBD2	TGCGCCAGCAGCCAAGTCGTAGTAGCGGGAGGGACCCAGTACTTC	CASSQVVVAGGTQYF
TRBV5-5	once	TRBJ1-3	.	TGTGCCAGCAGCGCATTTGTGCCTCAGGGGTCTGGAAACACCATATATTTT	CASSAFVPQGSGNTIYF
TRBV7-6	.	TRBJ1-3	TRBD1	TGTGCCAGCAGCTTGTATGACAGGGCCTCTGGAAACACCATATATTTT	CASSLYDRASGNTIYF
TRBV14	once	TRBJ2-1	.	TGTGCCAGCAGCCAAGCTCTAGCAGCGACCGAGCAGTTCTTC	CASSQALAATEQFF
TRBV4-1	.	TRBJ1-2	.	TGCGCCAGCAGCCAAGATGGTAGGGGTTACTATGGCTACACCTTC	CASSQDGRGYYGYTF
TRBV2	.	TRBJ2-1	TRBD2	TGTGCCAGCAGTGAAGCTAGCGGGAGGATAAATGAGCAGTTCTTC	CASSEASGRINEQFF
TRBV7-3	once	TRBJ2-2	.	TGTGCCTCCGGTAAACCGGGCACCGGGGAGCTGTTTTTT	CASGKPGTGELFF
TRBV7-2	.	TRBJ1-2	.	TGTGCCAGCAGCTTAGCGCTGGCCCATTATGGCTACACCTTC	CASSLALAHYGYTF
TRBV3-1/TRBV3-2	.	TRBJ1-5	TRBD1	TGTGCCAGCACCGAGACAGGGGACCTCAATCAGCCCCAGCATTTT	CASTETGDLNQPQHF
TRBV6-1	few	TRBJ2-2	TRBD2	TGTGCCAGCAGTGAGGCCGGGAGGGCCTTTACCGGGGAGCTGTTTTTT	CASSEAGRAFTGELFF
TRBV27	.	TRBJ2-5	.	TGTGCCAGCAGTCCCCAGACTAGACGAGAGACCCAGTACTTC	CASSPQTRRETQYF